This TCR beta chain was identified during a study of CDR3 diversity in severe acne. TCRdb independently ran MiXCR on the PCR reads; one entry per CDR3 protein. The top ten clones hold 9.5% to 15% of a sample with about 98,000 distinct CDR3 sequences, roughly half of them seen once. The V gene lost 3 bases and the J gene lost 6 bases, with 8 bases spanning the gap. This CDR3 has 13 residues. Germline loops: CDR1 SGHTA, CDR2 FQGTGA. Sequencing used blood. V and J are TRBV7-3 and TRBJ2-2; no firm D call. The TCR originated in a male donor with acne. CDR3 nucleotide sequence: TGTGCCAGCAGCTTCGGTGTCGCCGGGGAGCTGTTTTTT. Translation gives CASSFGVAGELFF.